This TCR beta chain was recovered during a study of shared T cell receptors in the human thymus. Assay used: immunoSEQ multiplex PCR; TCRdb lists only in-frame clones, some missing. The sample has about 400,000 clones, around 93% seen once. V was clipped by 0 bases and J by 1 base, with 24 bases between them. From germline, CDR1 is LGHNA and CDR2 YNFKEQ. This CDR3 contains 20 residues. The receptor comes from a human donor. The source material was thymocytes. The V call is TRBV4-2, the J call TRBJ1-1; the D gene is possibly TRBD1 (6 bases). CDR3 region: CASSQDLKGRGWEKNTEAFF. DNA of the CDR3: TGTGCCAGCAGCCAAGATCTTAAAGGCAGGGGATGGGAGAAGAACACTGAAGCTTTCTTT.